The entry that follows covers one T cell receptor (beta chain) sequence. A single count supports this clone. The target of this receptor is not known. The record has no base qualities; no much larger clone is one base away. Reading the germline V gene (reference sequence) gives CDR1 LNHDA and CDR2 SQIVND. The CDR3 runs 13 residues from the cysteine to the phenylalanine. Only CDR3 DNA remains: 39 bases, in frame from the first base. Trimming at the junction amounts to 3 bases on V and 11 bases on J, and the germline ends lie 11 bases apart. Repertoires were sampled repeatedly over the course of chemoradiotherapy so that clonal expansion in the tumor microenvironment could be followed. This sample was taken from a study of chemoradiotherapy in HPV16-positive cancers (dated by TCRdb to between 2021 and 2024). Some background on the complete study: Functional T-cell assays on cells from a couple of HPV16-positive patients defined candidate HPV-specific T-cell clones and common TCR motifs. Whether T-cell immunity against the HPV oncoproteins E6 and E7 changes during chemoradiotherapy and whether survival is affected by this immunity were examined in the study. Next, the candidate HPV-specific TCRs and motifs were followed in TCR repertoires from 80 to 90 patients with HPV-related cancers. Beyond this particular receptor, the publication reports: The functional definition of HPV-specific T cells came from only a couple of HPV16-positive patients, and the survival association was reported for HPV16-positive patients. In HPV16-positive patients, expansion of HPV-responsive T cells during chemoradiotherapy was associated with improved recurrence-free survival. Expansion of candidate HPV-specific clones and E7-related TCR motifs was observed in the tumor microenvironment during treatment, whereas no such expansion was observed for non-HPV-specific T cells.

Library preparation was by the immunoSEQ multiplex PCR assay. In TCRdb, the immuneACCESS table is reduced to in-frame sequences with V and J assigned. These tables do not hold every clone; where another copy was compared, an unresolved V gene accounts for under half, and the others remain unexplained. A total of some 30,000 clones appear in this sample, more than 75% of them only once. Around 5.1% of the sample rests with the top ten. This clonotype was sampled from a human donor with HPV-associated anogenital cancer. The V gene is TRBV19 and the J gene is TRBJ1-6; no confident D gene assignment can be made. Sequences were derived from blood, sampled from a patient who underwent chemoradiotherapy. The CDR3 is CASSILLGAPLHF. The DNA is TGTGCCAGTAGTATTCTACTTGGGGCACCCCTCCACTTT.